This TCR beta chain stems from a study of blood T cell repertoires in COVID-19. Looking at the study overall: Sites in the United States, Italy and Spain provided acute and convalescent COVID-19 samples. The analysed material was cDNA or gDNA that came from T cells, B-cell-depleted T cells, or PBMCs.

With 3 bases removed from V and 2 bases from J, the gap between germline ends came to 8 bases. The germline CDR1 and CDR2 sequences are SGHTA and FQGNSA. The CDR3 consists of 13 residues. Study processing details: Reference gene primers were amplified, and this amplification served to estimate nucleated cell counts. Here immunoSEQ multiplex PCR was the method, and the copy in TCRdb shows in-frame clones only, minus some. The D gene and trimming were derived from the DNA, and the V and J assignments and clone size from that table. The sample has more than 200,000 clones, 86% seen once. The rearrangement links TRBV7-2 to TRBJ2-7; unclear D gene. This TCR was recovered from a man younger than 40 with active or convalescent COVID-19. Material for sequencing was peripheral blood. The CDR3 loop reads CASSLWLTYEQYF. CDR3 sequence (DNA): TGTGCCAGCAGCTTGTGGCTCACCTACGAGCAGTACTTC.